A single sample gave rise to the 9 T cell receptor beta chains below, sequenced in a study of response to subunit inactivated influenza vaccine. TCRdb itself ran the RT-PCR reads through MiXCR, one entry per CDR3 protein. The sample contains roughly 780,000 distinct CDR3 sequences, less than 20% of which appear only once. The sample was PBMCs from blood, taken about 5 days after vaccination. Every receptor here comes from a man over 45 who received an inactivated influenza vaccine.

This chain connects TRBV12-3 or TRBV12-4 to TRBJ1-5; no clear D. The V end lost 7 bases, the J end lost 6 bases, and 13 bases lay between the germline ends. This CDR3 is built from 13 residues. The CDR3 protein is CASISRGGQPQHF. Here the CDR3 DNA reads TGTGCCAGCATTTCCCGCGGAGGTCAGCCCCAGCATTTT.

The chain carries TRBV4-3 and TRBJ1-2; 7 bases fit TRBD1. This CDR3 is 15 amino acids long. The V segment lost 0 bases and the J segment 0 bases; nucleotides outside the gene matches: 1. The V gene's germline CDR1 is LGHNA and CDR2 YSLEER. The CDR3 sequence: CASSQETGANYGYTF. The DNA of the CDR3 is TGCGCCAGCAGCCAAGAAACAGGGGCTAACTATGGCTACACCTTC.

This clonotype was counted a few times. The CDR3: CACADNSYNEQFF. CDR3 DNA: TGTGCCTGTGCGGATAACTCCTACAATGAGCAGTTCTTC. This chain uses TRBV30 with TRBJ2-1, with D unresolved. In germline, CDR1 is GTSNPN, CDR2 SVGIG (reference sequence). The V end was cut by 6 bases, the J end by 0 bases, with 9 bases between. This CDR3 is built from 13 residues.

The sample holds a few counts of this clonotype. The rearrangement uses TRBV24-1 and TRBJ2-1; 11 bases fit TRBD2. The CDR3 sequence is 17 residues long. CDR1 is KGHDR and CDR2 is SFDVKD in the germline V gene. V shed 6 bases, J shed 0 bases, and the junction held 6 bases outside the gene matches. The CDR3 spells CATSSTSGIGSYNEQFF. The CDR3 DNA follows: TGTGCCACCAGTTCGACTAGCGGGATTGGCTCCTACAATGAGCAGTTCTTC.

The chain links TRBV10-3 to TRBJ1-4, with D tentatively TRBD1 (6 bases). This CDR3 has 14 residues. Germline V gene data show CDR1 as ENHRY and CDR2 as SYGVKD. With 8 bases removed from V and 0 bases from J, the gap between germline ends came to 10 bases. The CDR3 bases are TGTGCCATCGCCGAGGGGGCAACTAATGAAAAACTGTTTTTT. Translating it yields CAIAEGATNEKLFF.

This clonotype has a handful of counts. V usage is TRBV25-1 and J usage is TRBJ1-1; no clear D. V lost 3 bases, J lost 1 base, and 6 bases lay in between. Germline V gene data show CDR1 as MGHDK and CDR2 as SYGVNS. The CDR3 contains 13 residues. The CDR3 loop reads CASSDVGNTEAFF. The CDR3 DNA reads TGTGCCAGCAGTGATGTAGGGAACACTGAAGCTTTCTTT. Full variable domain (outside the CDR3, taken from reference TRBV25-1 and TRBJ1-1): EADIYQTPRYLVIGTGKKITLECSQTMGHDKMYWYQQDPGMELHLIHYSYGVNSTEKGDLSSESTVSRIRTEHFPLTLESARPSHTSQYLCASSDVGNTEAFFGQGTRLTVV.

This CDR3 is CASSLGTSGSNTQYF. CDR3 nucleotide sequence: TGCGCCAGCAGCCTGGGGACTAGCGGGAGTAATACGCAGTATTTT. The chain is built from TRBV4-3 and TRBJ2-3; TRBD2 agrees at 14 bases. V shed 4 bases, J shed 7 bases, and the junction held 4 bases outside the gene matches. The CDR3 spans 15 residues. CDR1 LGHNA and CDR2 YSLEER come from the germline V gene.

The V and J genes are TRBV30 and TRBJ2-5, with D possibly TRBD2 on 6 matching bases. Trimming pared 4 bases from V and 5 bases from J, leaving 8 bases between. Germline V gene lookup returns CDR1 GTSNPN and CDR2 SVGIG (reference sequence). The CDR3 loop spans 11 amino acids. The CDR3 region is CAWTGGETQYF. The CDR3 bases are TGTGCCTGGACTGGAGGGGAGACCCAGTACTTC.

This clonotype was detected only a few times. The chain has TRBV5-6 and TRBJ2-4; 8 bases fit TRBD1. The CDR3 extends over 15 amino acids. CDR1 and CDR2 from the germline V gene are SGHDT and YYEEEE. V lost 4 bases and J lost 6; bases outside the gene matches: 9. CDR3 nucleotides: TGTGCCAGCAGCCCCTGGACAGGGTTGGGAAACATTCAGTACTTC. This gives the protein CASSPWTGLGNIQYF.